This TCR beta chain was sequenced for a study of cytomegalovirus exposure and HLA in healthy donors. Study context: The approximately 120 validation repertoires and the approximately 700 first-cohort repertoires shared a platform, a later analysis reported. Study-wide points: Cytomegalovirus-associated TCR beta chains were listed, numbering some 180.

Trimming left V 4 bases short and J 7 bases short, with 12 bases between. The germline V gene has CDR1 SGHNT and CDR2 YYREEE (reference sequence). The CDR3 is 13 amino acids. Sequenced by immunoSEQ multiplex PCR; TCRdb stores in-frame clones only, minus some. The sample has around 130,000 clones; 85% to 90% are singletons. The donors formed part of the approximately 120-subject validation cohort, distinct from the approximately 630-subject first cohort. A remark on this clone: As yet, its antigen is unknown.

Sequenced: PBMCs. The rearrangement joins TRBV5-4 to TRBJ1-5; D is possibly TRBD1 (6 bases). The TCR was taken from a young man in good health and CMV-seronegative. For the CDR3, the DNA is TGTGCCAGCAGCCAACAGGGAGAACAGCCCCAGCATTTT. This gives the protein CASSQQGEQPQHF. The full variable domain, with the rest looked up from reference TRBV5-4 and TRBJ1-5, is ETGVTQSPTHLIKTRGQQVTLRCSSQSGHNTVSWYQQALGQGPQFIFQYYREEENGRGNFPPRFSGLQFPNYSSELNVNALELDDSALYLCASSQQGEQPQHFGDGTRLSIL.